The sequence of this T cell receptor beta chain was determined in a study of T cells in Graves' hyperthyroidism and ophthalmopathy. Looking at the study overall: Sampling of peripheral blood happened at initial diagnosis, prior to any treatment. Findings and limits, study-wide: Blood shared most expanded thyroid clonotypes above 0.001.

It was uncontrolled infection, other autoimmune disease, pregnancy or lactation that excluded patients. The CDR3 is 18 amino acids. Germline CDR1 reads SGHTA; CDR2 reads FQGTGA. The CDR3 regions of TCR beta were amplified from RNA transcripts. The HTBI primer set served for first-round RT-PCR of the TCR CDR3. TCRdb reprocessed the multiplex PCR reads with MiXCR, giving one entry per CDR3 protein. The sample holds a few hundred thousand distinct CDR3 sequences; roughly 22% are singletons and the top ten take around 65%. As regards this clonotype: Its target is unknown. This may be a read error: a much more frequent sequence differs by one nucleotide.

This sequence was found in a young man with Graves' ophthalmopathy. Material: blood. J is TRBJ2-3 and V is TRBV7-3; D possibly uses TRBD1 or TRBD2 (5 bases each). The CDR3 reads CTSSLGTTGRGDTDTQYF. The CDR3, as DNA: TGTACCAGCAGTTTAGGGACCACAGGACGGGGCGACACAGATACGCAGTATTTT.